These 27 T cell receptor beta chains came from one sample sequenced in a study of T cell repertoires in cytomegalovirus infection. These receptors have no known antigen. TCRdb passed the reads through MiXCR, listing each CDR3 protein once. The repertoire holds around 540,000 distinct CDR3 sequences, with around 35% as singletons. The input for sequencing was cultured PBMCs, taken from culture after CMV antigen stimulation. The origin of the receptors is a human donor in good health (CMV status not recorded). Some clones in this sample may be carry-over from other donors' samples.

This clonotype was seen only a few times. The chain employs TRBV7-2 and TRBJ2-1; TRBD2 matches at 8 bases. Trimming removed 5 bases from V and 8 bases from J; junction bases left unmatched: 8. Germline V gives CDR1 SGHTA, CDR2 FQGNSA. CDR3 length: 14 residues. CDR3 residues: CASSPGLVSDEQFF. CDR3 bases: TGTGCCAGCAGCCCGGGACTAGTTTCTGATGAGCAGTTCTTC. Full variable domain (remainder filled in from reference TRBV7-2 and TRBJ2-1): GAGVSQSPSNKVTEKGKDVELRCDPISGHTALYWYRQSLGQGLEFLIYFQGNSAPDKSGLPSDRFSAERTGGSVSTLTIQRTQQEDSAVYLCASSPGLVSDEQFFGPGTRLTVL.

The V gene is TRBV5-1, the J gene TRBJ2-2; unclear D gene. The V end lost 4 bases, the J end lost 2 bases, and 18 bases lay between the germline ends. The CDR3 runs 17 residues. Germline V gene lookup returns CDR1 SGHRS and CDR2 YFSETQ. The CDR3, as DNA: TGCGCCAGCAGCCCTGGTGGCAGACCTAGAAACACCGGGGAGCTGTTTTTT. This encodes CASSPGGRPRNTGELFF.

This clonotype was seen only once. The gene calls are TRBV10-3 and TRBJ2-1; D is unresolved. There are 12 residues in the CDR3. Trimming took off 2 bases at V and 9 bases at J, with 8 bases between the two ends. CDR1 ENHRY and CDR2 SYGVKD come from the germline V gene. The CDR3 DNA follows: TGTGCCATCAGTGAGGTGATGGGTGAGCAGTTCTTC. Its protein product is CAISEVMGEQFF.

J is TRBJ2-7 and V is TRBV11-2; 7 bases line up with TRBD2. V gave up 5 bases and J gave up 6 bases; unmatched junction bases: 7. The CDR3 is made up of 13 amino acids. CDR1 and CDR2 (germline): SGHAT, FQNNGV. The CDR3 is CASSGTKESEQYV. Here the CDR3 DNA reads TGTGCCAGCAGCGGGACTAAAGAGAGCGAGCAGTACGTC.

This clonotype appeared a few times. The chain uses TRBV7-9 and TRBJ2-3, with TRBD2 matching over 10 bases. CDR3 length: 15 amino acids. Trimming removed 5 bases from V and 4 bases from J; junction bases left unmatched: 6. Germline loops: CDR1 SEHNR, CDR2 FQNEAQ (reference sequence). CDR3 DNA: TGTGCCAGCAGCCCCCTAGCGGGAGAAGCAGATACGCAGTATTTT. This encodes CASSPLAGEADTQYF.

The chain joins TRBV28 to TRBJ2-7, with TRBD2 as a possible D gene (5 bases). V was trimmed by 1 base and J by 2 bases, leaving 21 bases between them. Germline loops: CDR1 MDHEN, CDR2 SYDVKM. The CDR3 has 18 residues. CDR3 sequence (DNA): TGTGCCAGCAGTTTATCAAATCCTGGCGGGCACCTTGCCTACGAGCAGTACTTC. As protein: CASSLSNPGGHLAYEQYF.

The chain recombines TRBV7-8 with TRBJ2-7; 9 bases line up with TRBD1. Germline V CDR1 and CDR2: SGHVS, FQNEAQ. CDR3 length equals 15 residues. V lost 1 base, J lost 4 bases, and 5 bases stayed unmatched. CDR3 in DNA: TGTGCCAGCAGCTTAGTACAGGGGGCGTTTTACGAGCAGTACGTC. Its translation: CASSLVQGAFYEQYV.

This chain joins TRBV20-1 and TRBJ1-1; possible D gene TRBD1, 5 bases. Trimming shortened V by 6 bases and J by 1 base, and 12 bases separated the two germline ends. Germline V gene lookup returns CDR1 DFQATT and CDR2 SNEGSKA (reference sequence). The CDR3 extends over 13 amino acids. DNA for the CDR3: TGCAGTGCCGGGGGGACCCAGAACACTGAAGCTTTCTTT. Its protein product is CSAGGTQNTEAFF.

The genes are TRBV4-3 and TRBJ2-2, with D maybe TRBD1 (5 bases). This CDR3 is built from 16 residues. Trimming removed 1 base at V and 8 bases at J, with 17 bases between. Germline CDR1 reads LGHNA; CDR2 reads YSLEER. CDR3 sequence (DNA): TGCGCCAGCAGCCAAGGCAGGGTTTTTATGGCAGGGGAGCTGTTTTTT. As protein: CASSQGRVFMAGELFF.

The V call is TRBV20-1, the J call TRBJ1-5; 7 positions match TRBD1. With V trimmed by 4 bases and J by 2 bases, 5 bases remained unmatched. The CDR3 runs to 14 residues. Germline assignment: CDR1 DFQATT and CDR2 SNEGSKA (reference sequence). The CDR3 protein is CSAKAGTGNQPQHF. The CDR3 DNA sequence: TGCAGTGCTAAAGCCGGGACAGGCAATCAGCCCCAGCATTTT.

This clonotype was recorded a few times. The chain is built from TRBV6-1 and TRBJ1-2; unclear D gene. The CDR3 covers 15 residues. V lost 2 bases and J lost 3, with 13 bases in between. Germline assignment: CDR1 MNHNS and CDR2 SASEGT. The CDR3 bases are TGTGCCAGCAGTGAAACCACAGCGGAACACTATGGCTACACCTTC. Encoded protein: CASSETTAEHYGYTF.

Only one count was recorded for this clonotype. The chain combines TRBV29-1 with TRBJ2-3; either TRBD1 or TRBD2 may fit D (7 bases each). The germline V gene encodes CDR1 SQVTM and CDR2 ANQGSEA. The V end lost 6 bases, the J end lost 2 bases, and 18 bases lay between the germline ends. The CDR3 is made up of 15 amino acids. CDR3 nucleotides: TGCAGCGTGGGGGGGGACAGATCCTCCACAGATACGCAGTATTTT. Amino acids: CSVGGDRSSTDTQYF.

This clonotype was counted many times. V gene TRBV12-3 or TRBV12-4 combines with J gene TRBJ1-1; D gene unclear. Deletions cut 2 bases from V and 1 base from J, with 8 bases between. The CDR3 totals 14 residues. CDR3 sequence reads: CASSLNSPNTEAFF. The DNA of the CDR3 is TGTGCCAGCAGTTTAAACAGCCCGAACACTGAAGCTTTCTTT.

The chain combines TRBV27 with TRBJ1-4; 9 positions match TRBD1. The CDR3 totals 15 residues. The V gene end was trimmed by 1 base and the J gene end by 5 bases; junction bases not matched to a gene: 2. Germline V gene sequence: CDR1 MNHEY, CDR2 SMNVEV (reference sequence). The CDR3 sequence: CASSLLGQGNEKLFF. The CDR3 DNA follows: TGTGCCAGCAGTTTATTGGGACAGGGAAATGAAAAACTGTTTTTT.

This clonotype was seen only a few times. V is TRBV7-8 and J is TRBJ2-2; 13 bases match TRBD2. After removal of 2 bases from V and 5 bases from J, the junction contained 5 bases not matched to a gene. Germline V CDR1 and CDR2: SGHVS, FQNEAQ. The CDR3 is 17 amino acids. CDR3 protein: CASSLRTSGSLTGELFF. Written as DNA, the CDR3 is TGTGCCAGCAGCTTAAGGACTAGCGGGAGTCTTACCGGGGAGCTGTTTTTT.

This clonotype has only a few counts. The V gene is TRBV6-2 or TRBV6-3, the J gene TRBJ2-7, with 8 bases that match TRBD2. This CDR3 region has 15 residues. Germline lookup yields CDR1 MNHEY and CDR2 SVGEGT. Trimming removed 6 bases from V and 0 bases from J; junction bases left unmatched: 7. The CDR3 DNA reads TGTGCCAGCAGCCGTTTAGCGGGAACCTCCTACGAGCAGTACTTC. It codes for CASSRLAGTSYEQYF.

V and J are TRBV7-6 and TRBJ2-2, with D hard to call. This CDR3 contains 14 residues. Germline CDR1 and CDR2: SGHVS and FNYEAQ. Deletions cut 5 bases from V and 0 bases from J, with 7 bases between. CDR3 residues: CASSRIPNTGELFF. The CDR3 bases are TGTGCCAGCAGCCGGATACCGAACACCGGGGAGCTGTTTTTT.

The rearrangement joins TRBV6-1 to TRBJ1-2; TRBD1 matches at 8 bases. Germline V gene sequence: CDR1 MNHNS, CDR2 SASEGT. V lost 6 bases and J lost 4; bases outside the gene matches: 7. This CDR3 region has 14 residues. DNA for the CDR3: TGTGCCAGCAGCGGACAGGGCCTTGGCTATGGCTACACCTTC. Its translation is CASSGQGLGYGYTF.

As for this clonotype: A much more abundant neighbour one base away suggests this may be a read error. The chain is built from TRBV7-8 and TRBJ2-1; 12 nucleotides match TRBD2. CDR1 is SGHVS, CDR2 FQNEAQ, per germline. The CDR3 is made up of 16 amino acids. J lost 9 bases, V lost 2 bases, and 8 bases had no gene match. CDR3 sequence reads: CASSLYRLAGGGEQFF. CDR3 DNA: TGTGCCAGCAGCTTATATCGCCTAGCGGGAGGGGGTGAGCAGTTCTTC. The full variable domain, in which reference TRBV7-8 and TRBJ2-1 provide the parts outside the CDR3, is GAGVSQSPRYKVAKRGQDVALRCDPISGHVSLFWYQQALGQGPEFLTYFQNEAQLDKSGLPSDRFFAERPEGSVSTLKIQRTQQEDSAVYLCASSLYRLAGGGEQFFGPGTRLTVL.

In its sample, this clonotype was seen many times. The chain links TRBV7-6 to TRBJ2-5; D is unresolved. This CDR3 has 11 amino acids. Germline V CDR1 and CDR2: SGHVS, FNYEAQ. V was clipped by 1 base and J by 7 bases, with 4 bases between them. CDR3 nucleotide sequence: TGTGCCAGCAGCTTAGTCGGGACCCAGTACTTC. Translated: CASSLVGTQYF.

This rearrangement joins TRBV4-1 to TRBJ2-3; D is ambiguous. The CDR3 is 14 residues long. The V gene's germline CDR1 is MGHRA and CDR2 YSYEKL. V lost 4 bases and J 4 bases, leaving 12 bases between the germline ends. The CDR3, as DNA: TGCGCCAGCAGCCCTAGGGTATGGGCAGATACGCAGTATTTT. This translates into CASSPRVWADTQYF.

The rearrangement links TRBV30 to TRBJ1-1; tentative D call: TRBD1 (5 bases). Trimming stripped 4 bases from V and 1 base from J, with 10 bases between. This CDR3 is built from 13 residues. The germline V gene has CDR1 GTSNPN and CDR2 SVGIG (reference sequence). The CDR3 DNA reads TGTGCCTGGACTTACAGGAAGAACACTGAAGCTTTCTTT. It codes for CAWTYRKNTEAFF.

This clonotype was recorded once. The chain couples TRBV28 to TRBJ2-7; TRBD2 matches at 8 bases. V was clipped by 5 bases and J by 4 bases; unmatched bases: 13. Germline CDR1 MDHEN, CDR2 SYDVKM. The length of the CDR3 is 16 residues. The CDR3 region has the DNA TGTGCCAGCAGTAAAAGCGGGAGCAAAAGCTGGTACGAGCAGTACTTC. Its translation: CASSKSGSKSWYEQYF.

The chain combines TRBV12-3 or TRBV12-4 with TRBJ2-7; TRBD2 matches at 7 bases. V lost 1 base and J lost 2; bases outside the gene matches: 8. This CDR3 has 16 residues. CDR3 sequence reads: CASSLVAASGPYEQYF. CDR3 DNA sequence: TGTGCCAGCAGTTTAGTCGCGGCTAGCGGCCCCTACGAGCAGTACTTC.

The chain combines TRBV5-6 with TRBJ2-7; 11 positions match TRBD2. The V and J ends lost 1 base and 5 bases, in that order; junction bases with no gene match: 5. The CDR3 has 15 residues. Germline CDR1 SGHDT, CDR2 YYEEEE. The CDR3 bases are TGTGCCAGCAGCTTGCCGGGACTAGCGGTCCACGAGCAGTACGTC. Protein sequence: CASSLPGLAVHEQYV.

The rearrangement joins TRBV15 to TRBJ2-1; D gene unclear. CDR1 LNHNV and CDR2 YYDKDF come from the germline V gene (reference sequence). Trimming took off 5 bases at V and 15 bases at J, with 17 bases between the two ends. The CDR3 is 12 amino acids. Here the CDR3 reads CATSSNGDDRFF. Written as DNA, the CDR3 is TGTGCCACCAGCTCGAACGGAGACGACCGGTTCTTC. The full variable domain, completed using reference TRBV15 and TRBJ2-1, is DAMVIQNPRYQVTQFGKPVTLSCSQTLNHNVMYWYQQKSSQAPKLLFHYYDKDFNNEADTPDNFQSRRPNTSFCFLDIRSPGLGDTAMYLCATSSNGDDRFFGPGTRLTVL.

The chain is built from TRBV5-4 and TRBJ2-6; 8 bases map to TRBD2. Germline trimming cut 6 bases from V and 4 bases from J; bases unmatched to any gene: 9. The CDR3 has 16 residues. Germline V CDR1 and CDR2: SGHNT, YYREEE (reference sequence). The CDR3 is CASIEAGEAGANVLTF. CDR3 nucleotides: TGTGCCAGCATCGAAGCGGGGGAAGCGGGGGCCAACGTCCTGACTTTC. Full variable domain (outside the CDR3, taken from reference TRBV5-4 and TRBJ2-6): ETGVTQSPTHLIKTRGQQVTLRCSSQSGHNTVSWYQQALGQGPQFIFQYYREEENGRGNFPPRFSGLQFPNYSSELNVNALELDDSALYLCASIEAGEAGANVLTFGAGSRLTVL.